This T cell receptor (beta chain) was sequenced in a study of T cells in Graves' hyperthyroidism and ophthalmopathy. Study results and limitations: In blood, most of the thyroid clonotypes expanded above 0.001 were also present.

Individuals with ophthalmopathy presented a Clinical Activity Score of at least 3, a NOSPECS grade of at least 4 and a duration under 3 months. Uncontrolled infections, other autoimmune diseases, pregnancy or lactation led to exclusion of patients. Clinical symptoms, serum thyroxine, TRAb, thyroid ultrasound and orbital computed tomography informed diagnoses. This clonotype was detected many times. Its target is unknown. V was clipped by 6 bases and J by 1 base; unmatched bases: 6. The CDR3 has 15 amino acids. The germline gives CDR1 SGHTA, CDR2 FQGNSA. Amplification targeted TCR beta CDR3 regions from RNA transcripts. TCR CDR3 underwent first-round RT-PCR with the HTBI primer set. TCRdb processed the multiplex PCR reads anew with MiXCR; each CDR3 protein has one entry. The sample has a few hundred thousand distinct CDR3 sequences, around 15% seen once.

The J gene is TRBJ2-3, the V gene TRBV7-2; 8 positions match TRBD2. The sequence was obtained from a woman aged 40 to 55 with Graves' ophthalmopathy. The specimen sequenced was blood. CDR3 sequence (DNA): TGTGCCAGCAGGTCAGCGGGAGTTCGCACAGATACGCAGTATTTT. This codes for CASRSAGVRTDTQYF.